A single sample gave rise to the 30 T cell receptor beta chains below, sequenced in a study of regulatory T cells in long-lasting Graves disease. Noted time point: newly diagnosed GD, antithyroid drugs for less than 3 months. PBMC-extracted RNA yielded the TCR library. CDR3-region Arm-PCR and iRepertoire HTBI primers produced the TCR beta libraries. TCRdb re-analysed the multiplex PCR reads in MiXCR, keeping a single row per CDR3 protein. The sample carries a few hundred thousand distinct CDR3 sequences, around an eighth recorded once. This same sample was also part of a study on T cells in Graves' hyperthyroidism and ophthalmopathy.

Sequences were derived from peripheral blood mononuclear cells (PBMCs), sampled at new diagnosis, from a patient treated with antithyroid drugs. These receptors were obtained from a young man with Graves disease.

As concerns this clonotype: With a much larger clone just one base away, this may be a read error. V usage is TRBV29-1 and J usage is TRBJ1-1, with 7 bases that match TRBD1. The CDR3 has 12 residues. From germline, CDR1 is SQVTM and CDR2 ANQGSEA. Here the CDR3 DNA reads TGCAGCGTCGGTACAGGGGACACTGGAGCTTTCTTT. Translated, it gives CSVGTGDTGAFF.

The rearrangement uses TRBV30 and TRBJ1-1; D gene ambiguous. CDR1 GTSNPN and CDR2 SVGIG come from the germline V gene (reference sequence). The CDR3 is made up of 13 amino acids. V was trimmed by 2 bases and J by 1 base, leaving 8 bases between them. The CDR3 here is CAWSRDGNTEAFF. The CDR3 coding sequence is TGTGCCTGGAGTAGGGATGGGAACACTGAAGCTTTCTTT.

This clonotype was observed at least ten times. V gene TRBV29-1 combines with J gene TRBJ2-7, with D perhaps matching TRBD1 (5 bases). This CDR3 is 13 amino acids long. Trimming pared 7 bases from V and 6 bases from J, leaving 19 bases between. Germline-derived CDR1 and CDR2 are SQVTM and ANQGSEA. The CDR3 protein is CSGSQALYGEQYF. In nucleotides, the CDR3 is TGCAGCGGCTCACAGGCCCTTTATGGCGAGCAGTACTTC.

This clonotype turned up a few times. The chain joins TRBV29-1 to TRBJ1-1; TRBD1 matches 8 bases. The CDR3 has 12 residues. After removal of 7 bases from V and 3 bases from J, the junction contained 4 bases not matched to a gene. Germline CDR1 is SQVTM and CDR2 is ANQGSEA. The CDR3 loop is CSGIQGDTEAFF. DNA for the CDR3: TGCAGCGGTATACAGGGGGACACTGAAGCTTTCTTT.

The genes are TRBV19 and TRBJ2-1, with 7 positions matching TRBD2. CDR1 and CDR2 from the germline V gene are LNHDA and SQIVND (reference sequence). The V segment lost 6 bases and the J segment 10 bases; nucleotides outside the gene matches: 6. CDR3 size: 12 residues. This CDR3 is CASSHPGREQFF. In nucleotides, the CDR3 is TGTGCCAGTAGCCACCCCGGGAGGGAGCAGTTCTTC.

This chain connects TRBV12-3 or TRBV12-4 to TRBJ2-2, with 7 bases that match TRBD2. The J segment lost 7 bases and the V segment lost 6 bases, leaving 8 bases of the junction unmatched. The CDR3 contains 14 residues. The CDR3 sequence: CASRISGINGELFF. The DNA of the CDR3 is TGTGCCAGCAGAATCAGCGGGATAAACGGGGAGCTGTTTTTT.

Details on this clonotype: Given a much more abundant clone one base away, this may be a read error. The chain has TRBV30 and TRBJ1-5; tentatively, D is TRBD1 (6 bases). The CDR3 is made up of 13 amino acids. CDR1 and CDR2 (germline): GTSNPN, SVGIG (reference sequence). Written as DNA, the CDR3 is TGTGCCTGGAGTGGACAGGATAATCAGCCCCGGCATTTT. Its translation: CAWSGQDNQPRHF.

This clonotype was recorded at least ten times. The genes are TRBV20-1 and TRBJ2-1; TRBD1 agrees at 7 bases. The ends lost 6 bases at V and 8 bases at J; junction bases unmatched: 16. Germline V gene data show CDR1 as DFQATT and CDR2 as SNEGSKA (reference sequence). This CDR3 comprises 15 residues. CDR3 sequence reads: CSANDPKEQGHEQFF. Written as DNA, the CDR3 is TGCAGTGCCAATGATCCAAAAGAACAGGGGCATGAGCAGTTCTTC.

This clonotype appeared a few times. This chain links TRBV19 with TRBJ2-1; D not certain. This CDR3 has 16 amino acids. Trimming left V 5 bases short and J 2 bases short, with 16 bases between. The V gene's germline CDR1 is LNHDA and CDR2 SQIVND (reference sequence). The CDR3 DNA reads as TGTGCCAGTAGTGACCAGCTAGATACTCCCTACAATGAGCAGTTCTTC. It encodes CASSDQLDTPYNEQFF.

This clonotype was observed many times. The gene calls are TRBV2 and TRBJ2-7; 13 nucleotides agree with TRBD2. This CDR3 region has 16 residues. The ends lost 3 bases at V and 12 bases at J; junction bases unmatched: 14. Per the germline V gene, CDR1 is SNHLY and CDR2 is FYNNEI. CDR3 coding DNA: TGTGCCAGCAGTGACGCAGGACTAGCGGGAGTCTCTTTCGGGTACTTC. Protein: CASSDAGLAGVSFGYF. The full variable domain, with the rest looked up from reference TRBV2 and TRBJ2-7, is EPEVTQTPSHQVTQMGQEVILRCVPISNHLYFYWYRQILGQKVEFLVSFYNNEISEKSEIFDDQFSVERPDGSNFTLKIRSTKLEDSAMYFCASSDAGLAGVSFGYFGPGTRLTVT.

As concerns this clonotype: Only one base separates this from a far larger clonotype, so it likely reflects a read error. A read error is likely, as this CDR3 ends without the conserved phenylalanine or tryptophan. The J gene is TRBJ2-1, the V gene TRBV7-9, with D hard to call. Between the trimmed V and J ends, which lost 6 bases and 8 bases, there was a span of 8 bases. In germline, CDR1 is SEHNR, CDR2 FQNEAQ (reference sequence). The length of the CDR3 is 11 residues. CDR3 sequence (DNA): TGTGCCAGCAGTCAGAGCGATGAGCAGTTCCTC. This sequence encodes CASSQSDEQFL.

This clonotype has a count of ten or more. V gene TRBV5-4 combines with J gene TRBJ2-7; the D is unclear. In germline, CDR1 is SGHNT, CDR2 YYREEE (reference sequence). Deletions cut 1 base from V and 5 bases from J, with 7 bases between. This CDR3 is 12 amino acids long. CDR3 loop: CASSLLGNEQYF. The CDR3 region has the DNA TGTGCCAGCAGCTTGTTGGGGAACGAGCAGTACTTC.

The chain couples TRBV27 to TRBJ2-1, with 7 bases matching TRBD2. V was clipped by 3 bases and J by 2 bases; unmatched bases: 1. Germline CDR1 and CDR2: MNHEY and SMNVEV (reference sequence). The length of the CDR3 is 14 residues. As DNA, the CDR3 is TGTGCCAGCAGTTTGACTAGCACCTACAATGAGCAGTTCTTC. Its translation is CASSLTSTYNEQFF.

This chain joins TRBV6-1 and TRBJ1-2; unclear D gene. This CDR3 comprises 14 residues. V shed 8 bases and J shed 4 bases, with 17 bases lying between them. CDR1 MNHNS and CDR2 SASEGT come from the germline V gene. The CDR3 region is CASGLSTGIYGYTF. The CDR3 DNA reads TGTGCCAGCGGACTATCCACGGGGATCTATGGCTACACCTTC.

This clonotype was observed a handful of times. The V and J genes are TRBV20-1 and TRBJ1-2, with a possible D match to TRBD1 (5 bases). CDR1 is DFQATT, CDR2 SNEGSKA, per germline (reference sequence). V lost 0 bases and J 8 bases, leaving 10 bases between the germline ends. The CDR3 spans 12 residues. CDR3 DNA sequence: TGCAGTGCTAGAGATCTACGGGACGGCTACACCTTC. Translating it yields CSARDLRDGYTF.

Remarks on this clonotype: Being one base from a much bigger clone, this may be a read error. CDR3 in amino acids: CASSPDATEAFF. CDR3 DNA: TGTGCCAGCTCCCCCGACGCAACTGAAGCTTTCTTT. V and J are TRBV11-2 and TRBJ1-1; D not resolved. This CDR3 is built from 12 residues. Looked up from germline, CDR1 is SGHAT and CDR2 is FQNNGV. The V end lost 8 bases, the J end lost 5 bases, and 12 bases lay between the germline ends. The full variable domain, completed using reference TRBV11-2 and TRBJ1-1, is EAGVAQSPRYKIIEKRQSVAFWCNPISGHATLYWYQQILGQGPKLLIQFQNNGVVDDSQLPKDRFSAERLKGVDSTLKIQPAKLEDSAVYLCASSPDATEAFFGQGTRLTVV.

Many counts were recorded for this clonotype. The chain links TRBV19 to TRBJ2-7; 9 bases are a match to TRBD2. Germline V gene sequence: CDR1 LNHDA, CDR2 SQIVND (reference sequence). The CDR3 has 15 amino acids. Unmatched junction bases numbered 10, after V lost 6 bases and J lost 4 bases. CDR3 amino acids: CASSRRLAAEYEQYF. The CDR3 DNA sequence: TGTGCCAGTAGCCGAAGACTAGCGGCGGAGTACGAGCAGTACTTC. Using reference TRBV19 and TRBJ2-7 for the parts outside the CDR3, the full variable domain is DGGITQSPKYLFRKEGQNVTLSCEQNLNHDAMYWYRQDPGQGLRLIYYSQIVNDFQKGDIAEGYSVSREKKESFPLTVTSAQKNPTAFYLCASSRRLAAEYEQYFGPGTRLTVT.

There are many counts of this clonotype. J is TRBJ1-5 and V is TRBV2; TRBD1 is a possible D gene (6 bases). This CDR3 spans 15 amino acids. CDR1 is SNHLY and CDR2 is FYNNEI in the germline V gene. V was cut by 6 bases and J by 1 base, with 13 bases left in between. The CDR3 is CASSPDRSSNQPQHF. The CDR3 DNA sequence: TGTGCCAGCAGCCCGGACAGATCGAGCAATCAGCCCCAGCATTTT.

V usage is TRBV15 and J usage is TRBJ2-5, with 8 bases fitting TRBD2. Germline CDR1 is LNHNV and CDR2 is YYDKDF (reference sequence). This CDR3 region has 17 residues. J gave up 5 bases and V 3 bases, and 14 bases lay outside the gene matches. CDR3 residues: CATSRPLAGLQRETQYF. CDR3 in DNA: TGTGCCACCAGCAGGCCCCTAGCGGGTCTCCAGAGGGAGACCCAGTACTTC.

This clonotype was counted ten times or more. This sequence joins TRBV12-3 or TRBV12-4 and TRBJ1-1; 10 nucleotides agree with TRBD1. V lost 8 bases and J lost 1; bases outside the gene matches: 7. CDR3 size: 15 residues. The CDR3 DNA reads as TGTGCCAGCGGACCGGGACAGGGGAAGAACACTGAAGCTTTCTTT. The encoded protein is CASGPGQGKNTEAFF.

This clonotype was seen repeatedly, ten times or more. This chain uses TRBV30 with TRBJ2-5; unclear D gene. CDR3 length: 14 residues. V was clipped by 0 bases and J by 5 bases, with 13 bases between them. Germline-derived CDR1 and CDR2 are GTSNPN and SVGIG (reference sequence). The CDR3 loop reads CAWSVSVVRETQYF. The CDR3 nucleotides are TGTGCCTGGAGTGTATCCGTAGTCCGTGAGACCCAGTACTTC.

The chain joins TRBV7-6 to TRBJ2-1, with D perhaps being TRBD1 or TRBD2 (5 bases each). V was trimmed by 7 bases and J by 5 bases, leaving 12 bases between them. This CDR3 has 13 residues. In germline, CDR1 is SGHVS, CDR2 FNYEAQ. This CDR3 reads CASTYGADNEQFF. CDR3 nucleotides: TGTGCCAGCACCTACGGGGCAGACAATGAGCAGTTCTTC.

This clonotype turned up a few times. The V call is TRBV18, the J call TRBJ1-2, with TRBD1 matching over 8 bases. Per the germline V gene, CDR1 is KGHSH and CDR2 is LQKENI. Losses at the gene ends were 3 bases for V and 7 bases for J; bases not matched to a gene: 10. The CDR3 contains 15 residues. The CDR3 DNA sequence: TGTGCCAGCTCACCCCCCGGACAGGGTAGGAGTGGCTACACCTTC. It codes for CASSPPGQGRSGYTF.

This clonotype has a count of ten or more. CDR3 loop: CASSLTPSGAYNEQFF. The CDR3 DNA sequence: TGTGCCAGCAGTTTAACCCCCAGCGGAGCCTACAATGAGCAGTTCTTC. V gene TRBV12-3 or TRBV12-4 combines with J gene TRBJ2-1, with D possibly TRBD2 on 5 matching bases. The CDR3 contains 16 residues. V lost 2 bases to trimming and J lost 2 bases, with 13 bases between them.

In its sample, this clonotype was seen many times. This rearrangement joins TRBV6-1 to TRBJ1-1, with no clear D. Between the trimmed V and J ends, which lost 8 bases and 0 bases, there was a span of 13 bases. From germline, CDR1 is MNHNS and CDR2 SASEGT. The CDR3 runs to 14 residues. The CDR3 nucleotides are TGTGCCAGCGTTGCAAGCAACTTGAACACTGAAGCTTTCTTT. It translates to CASVASNLNTEAFF.

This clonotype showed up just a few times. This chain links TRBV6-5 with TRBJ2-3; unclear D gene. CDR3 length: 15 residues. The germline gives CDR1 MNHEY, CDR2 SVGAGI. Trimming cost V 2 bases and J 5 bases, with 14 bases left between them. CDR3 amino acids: CASSYGAPVGDTQYF. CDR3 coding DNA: TGTGCCAGCAGTTACGGCGCTCCCGTGGGAGATACGCAGTATTTT.

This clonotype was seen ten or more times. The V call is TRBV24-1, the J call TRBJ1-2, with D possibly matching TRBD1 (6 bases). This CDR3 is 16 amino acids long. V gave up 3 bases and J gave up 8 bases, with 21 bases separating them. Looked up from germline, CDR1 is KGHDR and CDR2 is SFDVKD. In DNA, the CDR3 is TGTGCCACCAGTGATGGGGGGCGCGAGGGAAGATTCGGCTACACCTTC. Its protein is CATSDGGREGRFGYTF.

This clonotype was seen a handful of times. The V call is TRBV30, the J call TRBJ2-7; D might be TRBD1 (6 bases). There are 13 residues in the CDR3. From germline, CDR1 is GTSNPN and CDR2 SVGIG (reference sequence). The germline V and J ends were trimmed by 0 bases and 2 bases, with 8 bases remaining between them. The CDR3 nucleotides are TGTGCCTGGAGTGTCCCAGGGGCCTACGAGCAGTACTTC. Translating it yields CAWSVPGAYEQYF.

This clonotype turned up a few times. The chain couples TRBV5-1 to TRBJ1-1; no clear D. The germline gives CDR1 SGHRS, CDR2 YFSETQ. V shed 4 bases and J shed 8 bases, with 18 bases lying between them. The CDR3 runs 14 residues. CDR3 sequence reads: CASSIRYSGAEAFF. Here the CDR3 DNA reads TGCGCCAGCAGCATACGATATTCTGGTGCCGAAGCTTTCTTT. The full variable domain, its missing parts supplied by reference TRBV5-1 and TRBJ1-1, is KAGVTQTPRYLIKTRGQQVTLSCSPISGHRSVSWYQQTPGQGLQFLFEYFSETQRNKGNFPGRFSGRQFSNSRSEMNVSTLELGDSALYLCASSIRYSGAEAFFGQGTRLTVV.

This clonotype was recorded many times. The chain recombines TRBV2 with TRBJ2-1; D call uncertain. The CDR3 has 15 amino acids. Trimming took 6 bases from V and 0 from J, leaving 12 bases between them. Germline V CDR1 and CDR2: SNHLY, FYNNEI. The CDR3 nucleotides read TGTGCCAGCAGGTTGACATCCCCCTCCTACAATGAGCAGTTCTTC. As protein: CASRLTSPSYNEQFF.